These 16 T cell receptor beta chains were all obtained from the same sample, sequenced in a study of identifying expanded T cells in peripheral blood. TCRdb's copy holds only in-frame clones and misses some; the assay was immunoSEQ multiplex PCR. The sample lists around 120,000 clones, roughly 90% occurring once. What was sequenced was blood. These receptors were obtained from a person between 18 and 75 years old in good health.

This chain joins TRBV6-5 and TRBJ1-2; D gene unclear. The ends were cut back, 5 bases at V and 3 bases at J, with 10 bases in the middle. This CDR3 spans 13 amino acids. In germline, CDR1 is MNHEY, CDR2 SVGAGI. CDR3 sequence reads: CASSEAGYYGYTF. The CDR3, as DNA: TGTGCCAGCAGTGAAGCAGGTTACTATGGCTACACCTTC.

The chain joins TRBV4-3 to TRBJ1-1, with TRBD1 matching over 7 bases. Trimming removed 1 base from V and 1 base from J; junction bases left unmatched: 9. Germline assignment: CDR1 LGHNA and CDR2 YSLEER. The CDR3 length is 17 residues. The CDR3 here is CASSQVSGQAGNTEAFF. The CDR3 DNA sequence: TGCGCCAGCAGCCAAGTTTCAGGACAGGCAGGGAACACTGAAGCTTTCTTT.

The chain recombines TRBV4-3 with TRBJ1-2; maybe TRBD1 (5 bases). Looked up from germline, CDR1 is LGHNA and CDR2 is YSLEER. The CDR3 extends over 15 amino acids. The V end was cut by 0 bases, the J end by 3 bases, with 11 bases between. CDR3 coding DNA: TGCGCCAGCAGCCAAGATGGTGGGACTTACTATGGCTACACCTTC. Its translation is CASSQDGGTYYGYTF.

This clone has just one count. The V and J genes are TRBV10-3 and TRBJ2-5; the D is unclear. The CDR3 is made up of 12 amino acids. Trimming cost V 10 bases and J 2 bases, with 11 bases left between them. Germline V CDR1 and CDR2: ENHRY, SYGVKD. DNA of the CDR3: TGTGCCACAGCGAGCGAACAAGAGACCCAGTACTTC. This sequence encodes CATASEQETQYF.

This rearrangement joins TRBV18 to TRBJ1-1; D is unresolved. Germline V gene lookup returns CDR1 KGHSH and CDR2 LQKENI. The CDR3 sequence is 13 residues long. V was pared by 2 bases and J by 4 bases, with 8 bases between. CDR3 region: CASSPTVGTEAFF. The CDR3 DNA reads TGTGCCAGCTCACCAACGGTGGGCACTGAAGCTTTCTTT.

J is TRBJ1-2 and V is TRBV19; D ambiguous. CDR3 length equals 12 residues. V was clipped by 2 bases and J by 8 bases, with 9 bases between them. Germline values: CDR1 LNHDA, CDR2 SQIVND (reference sequence). The CDR3 is CASSIWSFGYTF. DNA for the CDR3: TGTGCCAGTAGTATATGGTCCTTCGGCTACACCTTC.

V gene TRBV10-3 combines with J gene TRBJ2-2, with 7 bases that match TRBD1. This CDR3 comprises 15 residues. J was trimmed by 5 bases and V by 0 bases; bases with no gene match: 3. Germline assignment: CDR1 ENHRY and CDR2 SYGVKD. The CDR3 DNA is TGTGCCATCAGTGAGTCGGCAGGGGGAACCGGGGAGCTGTTTTTT. It translates to CAISESAGGTGELFF.

The chain has TRBV19 and TRBJ2-5, with D perhaps matching TRBD2 (5 bases). Trimming took off 5 bases at V and 8 bases at J, with 12 bases between the two ends. The germline CDR1 and CDR2 sequences are LNHDA and SQIVND (reference sequence). There are 12 residues in the CDR3. CDR3 residues: CASSSNEGTQYF. CDR3 nucleotide sequence: TGTGCCAGTAGTTCCAACGAGGGTACCCAGTACTTC.

The rearrangement uses TRBV4-3 and TRBJ1-5; maybe TRBD1 (5 bases). The CDR3 is 14 residues long. V lost 4 bases, J lost 2 bases, and 9 bases lay in between. Germline loops: CDR1 LGHNA, CDR2 YSLEER. CDR3 amino acids: CASSLGQGNQPQHF. In nucleotides, the CDR3 is TGCGCCAGCAGCCTCGGACAAGGCAATCAGCCCCAGCATTTT.

The genes are TRBV10-2 and TRBJ2-1; D unclear. CDR1 WSHSY and CDR2 SAAADI come from the germline V gene. The V end was cut by 7 bases, the J end by 3 bases, with 13 bases between. The CDR3 loop spans 14 amino acids. CDR3 sequence (DNA): TGCGCCAGCACCCAAGACCTGGACTACAATGAGCAGTTCTTC. This codes for CASTQDLDYNEQFF.

The chain carries TRBV5-4 and TRBJ1-4, with a tentative D call TRBD1 (5 bases). V lost 4 bases and J 0 bases, leaving 10 bases between the germline ends. The CDR3 runs 15 residues. Germline V lookup: CDR1 SGHNT, CDR2 YYREEE (reference sequence). CDR3 in amino acids: CASSVGGTTNEKLFF. CDR3 nucleotides: TGTGCCAGCAGCGTCGGGGGGACAACTAATGAAAAACTGTTTTTT.

The CDR3 bases are TGTGCCAGCAGCAAAGACGTTATAGGTCCCCAGTACTTC. Its translation is CASSKDVIGPQYF. The chain uses TRBV7-9 and TRBJ2-5; no reliable D call. V was trimmed by 5 bases and J by 9 bases, leaving 16 bases between them. The germline V gene encodes CDR1 SEHNR and CDR2 FQNEAQ (reference sequence). The CDR3 sequence is 13 residues long.

V is TRBV19 and J is TRBJ2-3, with D possibly being TRBD1 or TRBD2 (5 bases each). The CDR3 is 12 amino acids. Looked up from germline, CDR1 is LNHDA and CDR2 is SQIVND (reference sequence). V gave up 3 bases and J gave up 9 bases, with 10 bases separating them. CDR3 DNA sequence: TGTGCCAGTAGTATCCGGGGCCGCACGCAGTATTTT. This translates into CASSIRGRTQYF.

The chain links TRBV6-5 to TRBJ1-2; D is unclear. With 0 bases removed from V and 4 bases from J, the gap between germline ends came to 12 bases. Germline V gene sequence: CDR1 MNHEY, CDR2 SVGAGI. This CDR3 is built from 15 residues. The CDR3 DNA is TGTGCCAGCAGTTACTCACAGCCTGCGGTCTATGGCTACACCTTC. Protein product: CASSYSQPAVYGYTF.

The V gene is TRBV7-2, the J gene TRBJ2-5; TRBD2 matches 8 bases. V was clipped by 4 bases and J by 6 bases; unmatched bases: 7. Looked up from germline, CDR1 is SGHTA and CDR2 is FQGNSA. CDR3 size: 14 residues. The CDR3 nucleotides read TGTGCCAGCAGCTCACGACTAGCGAGGCAGACCCAGTACTTC. Its protein product is CASSSRLARQTQYF.

The chain couples TRBV2 to TRBJ2-5; either TRBD1 or TRBD2 may supply D (5 bases each). The length of the CDR3 is 15 residues. Between the trimmed V and J ends, which lost 7 bases and 4 bases, there was a span of 19 bases. Germline CDR1 is SNHLY and CDR2 is FYNNEI. The chain's CDR3 is CASNPSGAEAETQYF. The CDR3 nucleotides read TGTGCCAGCAATCCCTCCGGGGCAGAGGCAGAGACCCAGTACTTC.